The entry that follows covers one T cell receptor (beta chain) sequence. What it recognizes is unknown. These data are taken from a study of blood T cells in healthy people across ages. General study results and limits: The percentage of naive T cells correlated strongly with TCR beta diversity.

The authors ran a second PCR of 7 to 11 cycles using a sample-barcoded 5' primer and a J-beta primer mix. TCRdb recomputed calls from the 5' RACE reads with MiXCR, one row per CDR3 protein. The data contain about 830,000 distinct CDR3 sequences, approximately 67% of them singletons. There are 11 residues in the CDR3. V lost 8 bases and J 6 bases, leaving 8 bases between the germline ends. CDR1 and CDR2 (germline): SEHNR, FQNEAQ (reference sequence). The sample was blood. The clonotype originates from a man aged 25 to 40 in good health. The rearrangement links TRBV7-9 to TRBJ2-1; D is uncertain. CDR3 nucleotide sequence: TGTGCCAGCGTCACACCCAATGAGCAGTTCTTC. Its translation is CASVTPNEQFF.